Listed below are T cell receptor beta chains from one sample, sequenced in a study of shared clonotypes between healthy human individuals. Assay used: immunoSEQ multiplex PCR; TCRdb lists only in-frame clones, some missing. The top ten hold 0.37% of the sample, which has 2 million to 2.5 million clones, 92% seen once. The sample taken for sequencing was naive CD4+ T cells from PBMCs. The receptors were gathered from a man aged 18 to 29 in good health. Some clones in this sample may be carry-over from other donors' samples. Both conserved end residues are trimmed from each CDR3. Fields, in order: V gene, J gene, CDR3 protein.

v_gene: TRBV4-2; j_gene: TRBJ2-5; CDR3aa: ASSPDAGPWETQY
v_gene: TRBV28; j_gene: TRBJ1-2; CDR3aa: ASSLLGHPGYT
v_gene: TRBV18; j_gene: TRBJ2-7; CDR3aa: ASSPQREQY
v_gene: TRBV5-4; j_gene: TRBJ2-2; CDR3aa: ASSPNARLAGAHGELF
v_gene: TRBV6-1; j_gene: TRBJ2-7; CDR3aa: ASNGQGSSSYEQY
v_gene: TRBV18; j_gene: TRBJ2-3; CDR3aa: ASSLRGTSTDTQY
v_gene: TRBV28; j_gene: TRBJ2-7; CDR3aa: ASGQELRAQY
v_gene: TRBV5-1; j_gene: TRBJ2-5; CDR3aa: ASRDNQETQY
v_gene: TRBV28; j_gene: TRBJ1-1; CDR3aa: ASIQTPNTEAF
v_gene: TRBV7-8; j_gene: TRBJ1-4; CDR3aa: ASSLDRLPSEKLF
v_gene: TRBV15; j_gene: TRBJ2-3; CDR3aa: ATSRADTSDTQY
v_gene: TRBV4-2; j_gene: TRBJ2-2; CDR3aa: ASSPSGRAEYTGELF
v_gene: TRBV20-1; j_gene: TRBJ1-1; CDR3aa: SASLPPEAF
v_gene: TRBV18; j_gene: TRBJ2-7; CDR3aa: ASSPGHQALEQY
v_gene: TRBV30; j_gene: TRBJ2-3; CDR3aa: AWSPGGTDTQY
v_gene: TRBV28; j_gene: TRBJ1-6; CDR3aa: ASTARRPLH
v_gene: TRBV5-6; j_gene: TRBJ2-7; CDR3aa: ASSEARAYEQY
v_gene: TRBV10-3; j_gene: TRBJ1-1; CDR3aa: AIRGGPEAF
v_gene: TRBV13; j_gene: TRBJ1-4; CDR3aa: APKRGSRQANEKLF
v_gene: TRBV2; j_gene: TRBJ1-1; CDR3aa: ASRADRNTEAF
v_gene: TRBV28; j_gene: TRBJ1-1; CDR3aa: ASRGGGNTEAF
v_gene: TRBV6-6; j_gene: TRBJ1-1; CDR3aa: ASRDRSGNTEAF
v_gene: TRBV18; j_gene: TRBJ1-5; CDR3aa: ASSQTWTESNQPQH
v_gene: TRBV29-1; j_gene: TRBJ2-5; CDR3aa: SVSRGLQETQY
v_gene: TRBV28; j_gene: TRBJ2-7; CDR3aa: ASSTPGDRGFYEQY
v_gene: TRBV4-3; j_gene: TRBJ2-2; CDR3aa: ASSQFGSGELF
v_gene: TRBV5-6; j_gene: TRBJ1-4; CDR3aa: ASKRIRSNGGLF
v_gene: TRBV5-1; j_gene: TRBJ2-7; CDR3aa: ASSLGGQGSEQY
v_gene: TRBV30; j_gene: TRBJ2-1; CDR3aa: AWIRSYEQF
v_gene: TRBV9; j_gene: TRBJ2-1; CDR3aa: ASSVAGASSYNEQF
v_gene: TRBV10-3; j_gene: TRBJ2-1; CDR3aa: AISPLRNEQF
v_gene: TRBV27; j_gene: TRBJ1-2; CDR3aa: ASSPLRDRAYGYT
v_gene: TRBV5-6; j_gene: TRBJ1-1; CDR3aa: ASSRTGTEAF
v_gene: TRBV7-9; j_gene: TRBJ1-1; CDR3aa: ASSLGQGATEAF
v_gene: TRBV11-3; j_gene: TRBJ2-1; CDR3aa: ASSQLAGGNANEQF
v_gene: TRBV15; j_gene: TRBJ1-1; CDR3aa: ATSRAEVNTEAF
v_gene: TRBV5-1; j_gene: TRBJ2-3; CDR3aa: ASSLGRDSGTDTQY
v_gene: TRBV9; j_gene: TRBJ2-2; CDR3aa: ASRPTKTNTGELF
v_gene: TRBV18; j_gene: TRBJ2-3; CDR3aa: ASQGLVLSTDTQY
v_gene: TRBV6-5; j_gene: TRBJ1-5; CDR3aa: ASSRHESNQPQH
v_gene: TRBV30; j_gene: TRBJ2-1; CDR3aa: AWSVSGGEQF
v_gene: TRBV5-4; j_gene: TRBJ2-5; CDR3aa: ASRVAQGETQY
v_gene: TRBV6-6; j_gene: TRBJ2-7; CDR3aa: ASNRGKVYEQY
v_gene: TRBV18; j_gene: TRBJ1-1; CDR3aa: ASSPGRANTEAF
v_gene: TRBV19; j_gene: TRBJ2-3; CDR3aa: ASSMRLQSTDTQY
v_gene: TRBV6-5; j_gene: TRBJ1-5; CDR3aa: ASSLYQDQPQH
v_gene: TRBV11-2; j_gene: TRBJ1-4; CDR3aa: ASSLYQPSTNEKLF
v_gene: TRBV5-1; j_gene: TRBJ2-1; CDR3aa: ASSVGTSGNVFINEQF